This T cell receptor (beta chain) appears in the sequencing data of a study of cytomegalovirus exposure and HLA in healthy donors (dated by TCRdb to about 2017). With regard to the full study: An earlier analysis of 550 to 700 of the donors reported about 290 Gb of sequence data and about 100 million unique TCR beta sequences from some 180 million T cells. A later analysis re-examined previously published TCR beta repertoires from 600 to 700 donors and added high-resolution HLA genotyping to investigate patterns of TCR occurrence. Donor age, sex, ethnicity and CMV serostatus were compiled alongside the repertoire data. An early release covering roughly 600 HLA-typed donors comprised about 300 gigabases of sequencing data and approximately 85 million unique TCR sequences. The number of typed donors differed by locus: about 629-630 for A, B, C, DRB1 and DQB1; 500 to 550 for DQA1; approximately 600 for DPA1; and some 470 for DPB1. In an earlier analysis of over 550 of the donors, high-throughput TCR beta sequencing was used to judge whether each TCR beta V gene segment behaved as functional or pseudogenic. A separate validation cohort of roughly 130 different subjects was used in addition to the 666-subject first cohort. Among approximately 370 genotyped donors of the cohort, an average of approximately 240,000 unique TCR beta nucleotide sequences was sequenced per donor, of which about 19% were non-productive. A handful of DR-DQ haplotypes were treated as single units for association and clustering because of strong linkage in the cohort. The later analysis used no new phenotypic data to find candidate immune exposures, relying instead on TCR beta sequences and their occurrence across donors. A later genetic analysis used genome-wide SNP genotypes for about 60% of the 666 donors, treating that subset as a discovery cohort. The study profiled the T cell repertoires of under 850 subjects by immunosequencing and related them to cytomegalovirus serostatus. The study combined high-throughput TCR immunosequencing, statistical association of individual TCRs with disease status, and machine learning to predict cytomegalovirus infection status. The study aimed to test whether signatures of past pathogen exposure could be identified by cataloging public T cell receptors. All discovery cohort repertoires had been generated using a single sequencing platform. HLA typing included class I and class II loci at four-digit resolution. Of the roughly 400 genotyped donors, about 80% fell in the genetic ancestry cluster associated with self-reported Caucasian donors.

The investigation overall reported the following: According to a later genetic analysis, donors in an Asian-associated ancestry cluster had fewer N-insertions in productive TCRs than the approximately 710-donor mean. Broadly in line with IMGT annotations, most TCR beta V segments showed up in productive rearrangements about 87% or about 30% of the time in an earlier analysis of approximately 600 of the donors. Several of the top co-occurrence clusters appeared to be linked to parvovirus B19, influenza, CMV and Epstein-Barr virus, according to a later analysis. About 15 rarely observed V segments, including chromosome 9 orphons, were excluded from the earlier analysis of several hundred of the donors because counts were too low. In vitro tests confirmed that a few of the cytomegalovirus-associated TCR beta chains recognize cytomegalovirus antigens. Some IMGT-functional V segments, including TRBV6-2 and TRBV6-3, could not be distinguished by the 87-base-pair reads and were therefore excluded. Linkage disequilibrium might explain the correlated functional status among segregating V segments, but an unknown experimental factor could not be ruled out. The classifier was reported to diagnose cytomegalovirus status with high specificity and sensitivity in both the original and validation cohorts. Most TCR sequences were observed very rarely across donors, whereas some public TCRs were present in many individuals. In a later analysis, the rate of TCR association differed among HLA loci, with DRB1 alleles having the most associated TCRs and HLA-C alleles having the fewest. A cluster of highly shared sequence variants was judged likely to be a technical artifact of the sequencing pipeline. Because HLA typing was missing for some donors at each locus, association tests included only the typed subset. The study listed 150 to 200 TCR beta chains as associated with cytomegalovirus. A later analysis found that HLA-associated TCR beta chains were more clonally expanded and had lower generation probabilities than equally common non-associated chains. A later analysis associated 15,000 or so TCR beta sequences with specific HLA alleles at a false discovery rate of 0.05. A further reported finding was that TCR beta sequences accurately predicted the HLA-A and HLA-B alleles for most subjects in the first cohort. According to the authors, the approach could potentially be generalized to other disease states and immunological phenotypes. According to a later analysis, most CMV-associated TCR beta chains appeared to be HLA-restricted, and the HLA associations seemed to be driven largely by CMV exposure. The presence/absence analyses assumed that sequencing depth was roughly uniform across donors, and that assumption may not be true. Assigning TCR associations to individual alleles was difficult when HLA alleles, especially DR and DQ, strongly co-occurred. In this cohort, only TCR beta chains were sequenced, and detectable features were limited by the absence of alpha or paired-chain data. The only immune exposure information available for the cohort was CMV serostatus. In a later genetic analysis, a missense DCLRE1C variant was associated with V-gene and J-gene trimming of TCR beta chains, and the association was replicated in an independent cohort.

Libraries were prepared through the immunoSEQ multiplex PCR assay. The multiplex PCR relied on a mix of 60 forward primers for TCR Vbeta segments and 13 reverse primers for TCR Jbeta segments. The CDR3 region of rearranged TCR beta genes was amplified from genomic DNA with a multiplex PCR assay. On the Illumina HiSeq System, the amplified TCR beta libraries were sequenced as 87-base-pair reads. From the authors' description of their analysis: A later analysis tallied tens of millions of unique TCR beta chains across the approximately 670 repertoires, and approximately 9.9 million of those chains were shared by two or more donors. Raw reads were error-corrected and collapsed into unique sequences by a nearest-neighbor algorithm in which closely related sequences were merged to remove PCR and sequencing errors. V, D and J gene segments were assigned by aligning CDR3 sequences to IMGT reference sequences. For a sequence to be retained, a match of at least six nucleotides was required to both a V gene segment and a J gene segment. A rearrangement counted as productive if the CDR3 had no stop codons and remained in frame with V and J, and every other rearrangement counted as non-productive. Following IMGT convention, CDR3 was defined as the stretch from the second conserved V-encoded cysteine up to the conserved J-encoded phenylalanine. The earlier analysis of about 560 of the donors excluded any sequence lacking an unambiguous match to a single V gene segment. In an earlier analysis of a few hundred of the donors, V segments were called functional above 56.7% productive rearrangements and were called segregating when the between-donor standard deviation exceeded 5%. A statistical classification framework was developed to diagnose cytomegalovirus status using the catalog of TCR beta chain sequences. V and J gene assignment, in a later analysis, came from comparing TCR nucleotide sequences with IMGT/GENE-DB human TR gene sequences. A later analysis assigned CDR3 sequences and most-parsimonious VDJ recombination scenarios with the TCRdist pipeline. A later analysis defined each TCR beta chain by its CDR3 amino acid sequence plus V-gene family, and excluded reads lacking a unique V-gene family. As a way to deal with suspected cross-contamination and a sequencing artifact, a later analysis dropped hundreds of nucleotide sequences that were highly shared and had low generation probability. In a later analysis, a clonal expansion index was calculated for each public chain from normalized within-repertoire ranks of inferred template counts. In a later analysis, generation probabilities were computed using a VDJ recombination model fitted to out-of-frame rearrangements, and the results were checked against IGoR. In a later analysis, TCR-TCR, TCR-HLA and TCR-CMV co-occurrence was scored with hypergeometric tests, and a repertoire-size bias correction was applied to TCR pairs. A later analysis estimated false discovery rates by permuting HLA or CMV assignments 20 times. In a later analysis, co-occurring TCRs were grouped with DBSCAN, and TCRdist sequence similarity was added when clustering was performed within HLA-allele-positive subsets. Repertoires with fewer than 30,000 or more than 120,000 public chains were left out of co-occurrence clustering, as were about 5 repertoires with anomalous nucleotide sharing. TCRdb limited this immuneACCESS table to in-frame rearrangements with V and J called. A share of clones is missing; checked studies link under half to unresolved V genes, and the rest is unexplained. The V and J calls and clone size were taken over from that table, and D and trimming were inferred from the DNA. For this sample there are around 130,000 clones; around 83% appear just once. Under 3% of the sample is taken by the ten largest.

The cohort comprised 710 or so healthy bone marrow donors. All cohort members were sampled while nominally healthy, although unrecorded immune exposures were likely present. The donor tested CMV seropositive, placing the donor among the 289 seropositive members of the cohort. Every donor gave a peripheral blood sample, and the peripheral blood mononuclear cells from that sample were used for TCR beta sequencing. Genomic DNA extraction from the blood cell samples was performed with the Qiagen DNeasy Blood Extraction Kit. Including the terminal cysteine and phenylalanine, the CDR3 comprises 12 residues. The DNA shown is the 36-base CDR3, in frame from base 1. CDR1 and CDR2, looked up from the germline V gene (reference sequence), are SGHNT and YYREEE. The V and J ends are trimmed by 4 bases and 9 bases, leaving 11 bases between them. Regarding this clone: What this receptor recognizes is not known. No base qualities exist here, and no much larger clone lies one base off it.

Sequencing was performed on PBMCs. This sequence was found in a woman aged 18-29 years in good health and CMV-seropositive. The rearranged chain carries TRBV5-4 and TRBJ2-1; the D gene lacks a confident call. The CDR3 region: CASSTPTLEQFF. The nucleotide sequence reads as follows: TGTGCCAGCAGCACACCGACTCTTGAGCAGTTCTTC.